This TCR beta chain was found in a study of T cells after yellow fever vaccination (dated by TCRdb to about 2019). Looking at the study overall: The SMART-Seq v4 Ultra Low Input RNA kit was used to prepare libraries from fractions with low cell numbers. To follow T-cell clones before and after primary and booster YFV17D yellow fever vaccination, bulk TCR alpha and beta repertoires were sequenced over time. Two healthy male donors made up the cohort, one aged 18 to 29 years and the other aged 30 to 40 years. Bulk PBMC replicates and cell subsets were isolated from blood drawn at multiple timepoints before and after both primary and secondary immunization.

Spanning cysteine to phenylalanine, the CDR3 consists of 14 amino acids. CDR3 DNA is the only sequence kept; it has 42 bases, read in frame from the first base. As encoded in the germline V gene, CDR1 is MNHEY while CDR2 is SVGAGI. The V end gives up 6 bases and the J end 7 bases, leaving 9 bases in the junction not matched to a gene. TCR cDNA was synthesized by 5'RACE template switching, which introduced a universal primer site and unique molecular identifiers. cDNA synthesis was primed from both the TCR alpha and TCR beta constant segments. Two PCR steps were used to amplify libraries, with sample barcodes and sequencing adapters being added in the second step. Sequencing of libraries was done on Illumina HiSeq 2500 (2x100 bp) or NovaSeq (2x150 bp). The original pipeline was this. MIGEC handled demultiplexing of reads and collapsing into UMI consensus sequences, while MiXCR performed V(D)J alignment. Vaccine-responding clonotypes were defined with edgeR using replicate PBMC samples, requiring FDR below 0.01 and a log2 fold change above 5 up to day 15. Bulk clonotypes were assigned CD4 or CD8 identity according to which sequenced CD4 or CD8 repertoire held them at higher abundance. In TCRdb, the public reads were trimmed at Q25 with fastp and aligned with MiXCR, with productive beta chains retained. Each CDR3 protein appears once, grouped with its most common genes and DNA. These V and J calls originate from TCRdb's pipeline instead of the authors' own analysis. This sample comprises about 74,000 distinct CDR3 sequences, approximately 7% of them detected only once. 30% to 45% of the sample is in the top ten clones.

Per the publication, the treatment or condition label means: live attenuated yellow fever vaccine strain. A standard Ficoll-Paque protocol was used to isolate PBMCs from peripheral blood. Dynabeads CD4 and CD8 positive selection kits were used to isolate CD4 and CD8 T-cell fractions. TriZol was used to extract RNA from bulk PBMCs, from CD4 and CD8 fractions, and from dextramer-positive and dextramer-negative fractions. This clonotype has at least ten counts. The antigen this receptor binds is unknown. The record has no base qualities; no much larger clone is one base away. Overall results and qualifications from the work: Because abundant contaminating clonotypes from the bulk population could be contained in FACS-sorted repertoires, computational filtering was required. Because only a couple of donors were included in the study, the extent to which the findings can be generalized is limited. The secondary T-cell response was found to be weaker but faster than the primary response, with a peak reached on day 5 rather than on day 15. After the booster, most clones that had expanded after primary vaccination were detected again (nearly 98% of CD4 and 88% of CD8), suggesting broad maintenance of memory. A small fraction of clonotypes showed up in both the CD4 and CD8 compartments, probably as a result of convergent recombination.

Recombination joined TRBV6-5 with TRBJ1-5; the central 7 bases match TRBD1. This TCR derives from a young man who received the YFV17D yellow fever vaccine. Here the sequenced sample was CD8+ T cells sorted from PBMCs, taken around 5 days after the first yellow fever vaccination. For the CDR3, the sequence is CASRTDRVSQPQHF. The DNA sequence is given as TGTGCCAGCAGAACAGACAGGGTCTCCCAGCCCCAGCATTTT.